These T cell receptor beta chains were read from a single sample in a study of immune evolution from preneoplasia to lung adenocarcinoma. Some clones are missing from TCRdb's copy, which holds only in-frame ones; the method was immunoSEQ multiplex PCR. The data contain about 14,000 clones, about four fifths of them singletons. Source material: FFPE minimally invasive lung adenocarcinoma tissue. These receptors all stem from a person aged 70 to 85 with lung adenocarcinoma. The conserved cysteine and the conserved F or W are not part of the CDR3 here. Some rows mark clone size as missing; the rest say once, few, many or name a class of expanded clone.

j_call | v_call | clone_size | cdr3_aa
TRBJ2-3 | TRBV5-5 | . | ASSSGAGSTDTQY
TRBJ2-7 | TRBV6-1 | . | ASSEGYAEQY
TRBJ2-7 | TRBV9 | . | AGHLDREDDEQY
TRBJ1-1 | TRBV28 | once | ASSFRFPPDRPEAF
TRBJ1-5 | TRBV7-9 | . | ASSSGTGLGGPQH
TRBJ2-2 | TRBV28 | . | ASSSPGEGGELF
TRBJ1-1 | TRBV6-5 | . | ASSYRGDDAEAF
TRBJ1-5 | TRBV19 | few | ASRGGQGGNQPQH
TRBJ2-6 | TRBV5-4 | . | ASSLGGTSGANVLT
TRBJ2-7 | TRBV6-5 | once | ASSYILQGEQY
TRBJ2-3 | TRBV15 | . | ATSREGLPGNTQY
TRBJ2-3 | TRBV6-6 | . | ASSYGASGSTDTQY
TRBJ2-2 | TRBV9 | . | ASSVASGGAGELF
TRBJ2-3 | TRBV7-9 | . | ASSVSSGGGRTDTQY
TRBJ1-1 | TRBV28 | . | ASSFGTEAF
TRBJ2-7 | TRBV27 | medium-sized | ASSRSSGGPPAGEQY
TRBJ2-3 | TRBV10-3 | . | AISVQGITDTQY
TRBJ2-3 | TRBV10-3 | . | AISDGATDTQY
TRBJ2-1 | TRBV10-3 | . | ATHPDRADYNEQF
TRBJ2-4 | TRBV5-4 | . | ASRDEGQVNIQY
TRBJ2-5 | TRBV21-1 | . | ASSPGTGASETQY
TRBJ2-1 | TRBV25-1 | . | ASSGNRDRGNEQF
TRBJ2-1 | TRBV9 | . | ASSVGPGTGGRNNEQF
TRBJ2-5 | TRBV2 | . | ASSTSAVVETQY
TRBJ2-7 | TRBV28 | . | ASSSRQTAHYEQY
TRBJ2-7 | TRBV28 | . | ASSTTGTGASYEQY
TRBJ1-2 | TRBV5-1 | . | ASSGGLYGYT
TRBJ2-7 | TRBV7-6 | . | ASSDDTGSYEQY
TRBJ1-2 | TRBV18 | . | ASSVDGNYGYT
TRBJ2-5 | TRBV30 | . | AWSRGGETQY
TRBJ2-3 | TRBV28 | . | AIAGGWEDTQY
TRBJ1-2 | TRBV19 | . | ASSIRRGGQNPYGYT
TRBJ1-3 | TRBV10-3 | . | AIRGAGTGGNTIY
TRBJ2-5 | TRBV28 | . | ASSPGQGVIETQY
TRBJ1-4 | TRBV5-6 | . | ASSWRGQGGATNEKLF
TRBJ2-5 | TRBV14 | . | ASSQILAGFETQY
TRBJ2-2 | TRBV15 | . | ATSRADGELF
TRBJ1-6 | TRBV7-2 | . | ASSPPSGGTLH
TRBJ1-1 | TRBV10-3 | . | AISERGDTEAF
TRBJ1-1 | TRBV29-1 | . | SAGSRGRANTEAF